Each of the 23 T cell receptor beta chains below was sequenced from the same sample in a study of blood T cell repertoires in COVID-19. The method was immunoSEQ multiplex PCR; TCRdb's version includes in-frame clones alone and lacks a portion of them. The table includes 150,000 to 200,000 clones, 90% detected once. The sequencing input was peripheral blood. The receptors shown here come from a man aged 60 to 75 with active or convalescent COVID-19.

The CDR3 sequence: CASSYHSTGNNEQFF. The CDR3 DNA is TGTGCCAGCAGCTACCACTCGACAGGGAACAATGAGCAGTTCTTC. The chain links TRBV3-1 (or the pseudogene TRBV3-2) to TRBJ2-1; 7 bases match TRBD1. Germline lookup yields CDR1 LGHDT and CDR2 YNNKEL (reference sequence). J was trimmed by 5 bases and V by 5 bases; bases with no gene match: 9. The CDR3 runs 15 residues.

The V call is TRBV19, the J call TRBJ1-2; D unclear. CDR3 length: 13 amino acids. From germline, CDR1 is LNHDA and CDR2 SQIVND (reference sequence). The germline V and J ends were trimmed by 3 bases and 4 bases, with 9 bases remaining between them. The CDR3: CASSISGAYGYTF. The CDR3 DNA is TGTGCCAGTAGTATTTCCGGAGCCTATGGCTACACCTTC.

The V call is TRBV19, the J call TRBJ1-1; perhaps TRBD1 as D (6 bases). Germline CDR1 LNHDA, CDR2 SQIVND (reference sequence). V lost 7 bases, J lost 4 bases, and 19 bases lay in between. There are 15 residues in the CDR3. DNA of the CDR3: TGTGCCAGTACCAACCGGCAGGGGTTCGGCACTGAAGCTTTCTTT. This encodes CASTNRQGFGTEAFF.

This clone was recorded once. The chain links TRBV10-1 to TRBJ1-1; no reliable D call. V lost 2 bases, J lost 0 bases, and 13 bases lay in between. Germline V gene data show CDR1 as WNHNN and CDR2 as SYGVQD (reference sequence). This CDR3 has 16 amino acids. Written as DNA, the CDR3 is TGCGCCAGCAGTGAGAGGGCCCGCGGGATGAACACTGAAGCTTTCTTT. Translated: CASSERARGMNTEAFF.

The chain has TRBV9 and TRBJ2-2; 9 bases match TRBD2. V gave up 3 bases and J gave up 4 bases; unmatched junction bases: 13. The CDR3 has 18 residues. Germline CDR1 is SGDLS and CDR2 is YYNGEE. CDR3: CASSAQSFRGLATGELFF. DNA of the CDR3: TGTGCCAGCAGCGCGCAGTCTTTCAGGGGACTAGCCACCGGGGAGCTGTTTTTT. Full variable domain (outside the CDR3, taken from reference TRBV9 and TRBJ2-2): DSGVTQTPKHLITATGQRVTLRCSPRSGDLSVYWYQQSLDQGLQFLIQYYNGEERAKGNILERFSAQQFPDLHSELNLSSLELGDSALYFCASSAQSFRGLATGELFFGEGSRLTVL.

The CDR3: CASSQWRQGLTDTQYF. In DNA, the CDR3 is TGCGCCAGCAGTCAATGGAGACAGGGCCTCACAGATACGCAGTATTTT. V gene TRBV4-1 combines with J gene TRBJ2-3, with 7 nucleotides matching TRBD1. The CDR3 spans 16 residues. V was pared by 6 bases and J by 2 bases, with 11 bases of the junction left unmatched. The V gene's germline CDR1 is MGHRA and CDR2 YSYEKL.

The chain links TRBV6-2 or TRBV6-3 to TRBJ2-7; TRBD2 agrees at 8 bases. Germline V gene data show CDR1 as MNHEY and CDR2 as SVGEGT. CDR3 length: 16 amino acids. The V and J ends lost 0 bases and 3 bases, in that order; junction bases with no gene match: 7. The DNA of the CDR3 is TGTGCCAGCAGTTACTCGAGGGCGGGAGGCCGCTACGAGCAGTACTTC. Amino acid sequence: CASSYSRAGGRYEQYF.

This chain joins TRBV19 and TRBJ1-2; no firm D call. V lost 3 bases to trimming and J lost 4 bases, with 18 bases between them. Germline-derived CDR1 and CDR2 are LNHDA and SQIVND (reference sequence). The CDR3 runs to 16 residues. CDR3 bases: TGTGCCAGTAGTATGTCTAATAGGTGGAGATCCTATGGCTACACCTTC. It translates to CASSMSNRWRSYGYTF.

The chain carries TRBV14 and TRBJ1-2, with 8 bases lining up with TRBD1. Per the germline V gene, CDR1 is SGHDN and CDR2 is FVKESK. Unmatched junction bases numbered 7, after V lost 4 bases and J lost 6 bases. The CDR3 length is 14 residues. CDR3 DNA sequence: TGTGCCAGCAGCCCCGGGACAGGTCGTCATGGCTACACCTTC. Its protein product is CASSPGTGRHGYTF.

The chain has TRBV3-1 (or the pseudogene TRBV3-2) and TRBJ1-5; D is uncertain. Trimming took off 4 bases at V and 4 bases at J, with 20 bases between the two ends. The CDR3 extends over 17 amino acids. Germline assignment: CDR1 LGHDT and CDR2 YNNKEL (reference sequence). The CDR3 reads CASSRSGGRMGNQPQHF. CDR3 DNA: TGTGCCAGCAGCCGGTCCGGAGGCCGGATGGGAAATCAGCCCCAGCATTTT.

The chain combines TRBV6-5 with TRBJ1-4; 7 nucleotides line up with TRBD1. Germline CDR1 is MNHEY and CDR2 is SVGAGI. J gave up 8 bases and V 7 bases, and 10 bases lay outside the gene matches. The CDR3 is 14 residues long. CDR3 region: CASTVGDSGEKLFF. CDR3 DNA: TGTGCCAGCACCGTAGGGGACAGCGGCGAAAAACTGTTTTTT.

The chain couples TRBV12-3 or TRBV12-4 to TRBJ1-4; D gene uncertain. V lost 3 bases, J lost 8 bases, and 10 bases lay in between. There are 13 residues in the CDR3. The CDR3 protein is CASSLSGGEKLFF. The CDR3 bases are TGTGCCAGCAGTTTGTCGGGAGGAGAAAAACTGTTTTTT.

The CDR3: CASSQDLSGLAGHQETQYF. The DNA of the CDR3 is TGTGCCAGCAGCCAAGATCTTTCCGGACTAGCGGGGCACCAAGAGACCCAGTACTTC. This sequence joins TRBV4-2 and TRBJ2-5; TRBD2 matches at 12 bases. Germline V lookup: CDR1 LGHNA, CDR2 YNFKEQ. This CDR3 is built from 19 residues. V shed 0 bases and J 0 bases; nucleotides not matched to a gene: 8.

This chain joins TRBV3-1 (or the pseudogene TRBV3-2) and TRBJ2-1; 9 bases are a match to TRBD2. V lost 2 bases and J lost 7; bases outside the gene matches: 15. Germline values: CDR1 LGHDT, CDR2 YNNKEL (reference sequence). CDR3 length equals 18 residues. CDR3 loop: CASSQPLRTSGGRNEQFF. For the CDR3, the DNA is TGTGCCAGCAGCCAACCCCTTAGGACAAGCGGGGGGAGGAATGAGCAGTTCTTC.

V is TRBV6-6 and J is TRBJ1-5; a possible D gene is TRBD1 (5 bases). Trimming pared 8 bases from V and 4 bases from J, leaving 15 bases between. Germline CDR1 reads MNHNY; CDR2 reads SVGAGI (reference sequence). The CDR3 sequence is 14 residues long. In DNA, the CDR3 is TGTGCCAGCGCATACACAGGTAGGAATCAGCCCCAGCATTTT. This gives the protein CASAYTGRNQPQHF.

The chain carries TRBV19 and TRBJ2-7; tentative D call: TRBD1 (5 bases). CDR1 is LNHDA and CDR2 is SQIVND in the germline V gene (reference sequence). This CDR3 spans 13 amino acids. Trimming left V 6 bases short and J 1 base short, with 10 bases between. CDR3: CASRAGPSYEQYF. The CDR3 coding sequence is TGTGCCAGTAGGGCAGGGCCTTCCTACGAGCAGTACTTC.

This clone was counted between two and nine times. The V and J genes are TRBV10-2 and TRBJ2-1; TRBD2 is a possible D gene (6 bases). Trimming shortened V by 4 bases and J by 7 bases, and 11 bases separated the two germline ends. This CDR3 contains 13 residues. Germline V lookup: CDR1 WSHSY, CDR2 SAAADI. CDR3 in amino acids: CASSGGTPNEQFF. Here the CDR3 DNA reads TGCGCCAGCAGTGGCGGGACTCCTAATGAGCAGTTCTTC.

This rearrangement joins TRBV9 to TRBJ2-5, with 13 bases fitting TRBD2. The germline V gene has CDR1 SGDLS and CDR2 YYNGEE. The CDR3 sequence is 16 residues long. Trimming removed 4 bases from V and 4 bases from J; junction bases left unmatched: 7. This chain's CDR3 is CASSTRLAGGRETQYF. The CDR3 DNA follows: TGTGCCAGCAGCACCCGACTAGCGGGGGGCCGAGAGACCCAGTACTTC.

V usage is TRBV28 and J usage is TRBJ1-1; D remains unclear. V shed 3 bases and J shed 11 bases, with 10 bases lying between them. This CDR3 is 11 amino acids long. The germline CDR1 and CDR2 sequences are MDHEN and SYDVKM. CDR3 nucleotide sequence: TGTGCCAGCAGTTTTAAGAGGGAGGCTTTCTTT. Its protein is CASSFKREAFF.

This chain uses TRBV7-6 with TRBJ1-1, with D possibly TRBD1 on 5 matching bases. CDR1 is SGHVS, CDR2 FNYEAQ, per germline. The V gene lost 4 bases and the J gene lost 6 bases, with 12 bases spanning the gap. The CDR3 has 13 amino acids. The CDR3 loop reads CASSYGHRAEAFF. The CDR3 DNA sequence: TGTGCCAGCAGCTACGGACATCGGGCTGAAGCTTTCTTT.

The chain employs TRBV15 and TRBJ1-6; tentative D call: TRBD1 (5 bases). The CDR3 length is 13 residues. Germline V CDR1 and CDR2: LNHNV, YYDKDF (reference sequence). The V gene lost 7 bases and the J gene lost 9 bases, with 13 bases spanning the gap. The CDR3 protein is CATKRGNSSPLHF. The CDR3 DNA is TGTGCCACCAAGCGGGGGAATAGTTCACCCCTCCACTTT. Full variable domain (remainder filled in from reference TRBV15 and TRBJ1-6): DAMVIQNPRYQVTQFGKPVTLSCSQTLNHNVMYWYQQKSSQAPKLLFHYYDKDFNNEADTPDNFQSRRPNTSFCFLDIRSPGLGDTAMYLCATKRGNSSPLHFGNGTRLTVT.

The genes are TRBV30 and TRBJ1-1; TRBD1 is a possible D gene (5 bases). The CDR3 runs to 13 residues. V gave up 2 bases and J gave up 0 bases, with 7 bases separating them. Germline V gene sequence: CDR1 GTSNPN, CDR2 SVGIG (reference sequence). The DNA for the CDR3 is TGTGCCTGGAGTCAGGGAATGAACACTGAAGCTTTCTTT. Encoded protein: CAWSQGMNTEAFF.

The V gene is TRBV7-9, the J gene TRBJ2-5; 11 bases fit TRBD2. The ends lost 2 bases at V and 4 bases at J; junction bases unmatched: 9. The CDR3 is 17 amino acids. Germline assignment: CDR1 SEHNR and CDR2 FQNEAQ (reference sequence). CDR3 protein: CASSLPLGSGRVETQYF. The DNA for the CDR3 is TGTGCCAGCAGCTTACCCCTCGGTAGCGGGAGGGTAGAGACCCAGTACTTC.